The next 5 T cell receptor beta chains were all read from a single sample in a study of shared clonotypes between healthy human individuals. Libraries were prepared by immunoSEQ multiplex PCR; TCRdb keeps only in-frame clonotypes and omits some of them. The sample consists of roughly 720,000 clones, 90% of them appearing once. The source material was memory CD8+ T cells from PBMCs. Subset indicated: CD45RO+ cells pooled with CCR7-negative TemRA cells. These receptor sequences come from a man younger than 35 in good health. Some clones in this sample may be carry-over from other donors' samples.

This chain joins TRBV25-1 and TRBJ2-7; 7 bases match TRBD2. CDR3 length equals 16 residues. V shed 5 bases and J 2 bases; nucleotides not matched to a gene: 12. Germline CDR1 is MGHDK and CDR2 is SYGVNS. CDR3 amino acids: CASSPRNGLAAYEQYF. CDR3 coding DNA: TGTGCCAGCAGTCCGAGAAACGGGCTAGCGGCCTACGAGCAGTACTTC.

In regard to this clone: Other DNA sequences in the sample encode the same CDR3. The J gene is TRBJ2-7, the V gene TRBV11-2, with D unclear. CDR1 is SGHAT and CDR2 is FQNNGV in the germline V gene. CDR3 size: 13 residues. V was trimmed by 3 bases and J by 2 bases, leaving 8 bases between them. The CDR3 sequence: CASSLARTYEQYF. The CDR3 DNA follows: TGTGCCAGCAGCTTGGCACGAACCTACGAGCAGTACTTC.

This chain uses TRBV6-1 with TRBJ1-4; D is possibly TRBD1 (5 bases). CDR3 size: 15 residues. Germline CDR1 is MNHNS and CDR2 is SASEGT. Trimming left V 4 bases short and J 3 bases short, with 12 bases between. The CDR3 DNA follows: TGTGCCAGCAGTGGAACCAGGGCAGCTAATGAAAAACTGTTTTTT. Protein sequence: CASSGTRAANEKLFF.

The CDR3 here is CAISESSGHYEQYF. DNA of the CDR3: TGTGCCATCAGTGAGTCGAGCGGCCACTACGAGCAGTACTTC. V and J are TRBV10-3 and TRBJ2-7; perhaps TRBD2 as D (5 bases). Germline V gene lookup returns CDR1 ENHRY and CDR2 SYGVKD. V shed 0 bases and J shed 3 bases, with 9 bases lying between them. The CDR3 has 14 amino acids.

Points on this clone: Other nucleotide sequences from this sample produce the same CDR3. V usage is TRBV27 and J usage is TRBJ1-1; D uncertain. The CDR3 is 14 amino acids. Trimming took 3 bases from V and 2 from J, leaving 10 bases between them. Germline V gives CDR1 MNHEY, CDR2 SMNVEV (reference sequence). CDR3 sequence: CASSFGGLNTEAFF. CDR3 bases: TGTGCCAGCAGTTTCGGCGGACTTAACACTGAAGCTTTCTTT.